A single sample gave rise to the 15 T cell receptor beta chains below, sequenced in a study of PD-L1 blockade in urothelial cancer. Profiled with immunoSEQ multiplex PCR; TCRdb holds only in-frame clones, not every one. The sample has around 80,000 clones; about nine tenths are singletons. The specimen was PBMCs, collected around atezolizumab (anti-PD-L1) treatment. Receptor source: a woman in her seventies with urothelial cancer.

The CDR3 protein is CASSSQAGTNQFF. The DNA for the CDR3 is TGTGCCAGCAGCTCCCAGGCCGGGACAAACCAGTTTTTT. The genes are TRBV5-5 and TRBJ1-4; TRBD1 might be the D (6 bases). Germline assignment: CDR1 SGHKS and CDR2 YYEKEE (reference sequence). Trimming stripped 3 bases from V and 16 bases from J, with 19 bases between. The length of the CDR3 is 13 residues. Based on the CDR3 plus reference TRBV5-5 and TRBJ1-4, the full variable domain is DAGVTQSPTHLIKTRGQQVTLRCSPISGHKSVSWYQQVLGQGPQFIFQYYEKEERGRGNFPDRFSARQFPNYSSELNVNALLLGDSALYLCASSSQAGTNQFFGSGTQLSVL.

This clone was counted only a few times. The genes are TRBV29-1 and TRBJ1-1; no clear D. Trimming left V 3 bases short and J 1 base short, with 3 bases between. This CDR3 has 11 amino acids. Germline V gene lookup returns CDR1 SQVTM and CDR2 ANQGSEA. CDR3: CSVDQNTEAFF. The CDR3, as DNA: TGCAGCGTTGACCAGAACACTGAAGCTTTCTTT.

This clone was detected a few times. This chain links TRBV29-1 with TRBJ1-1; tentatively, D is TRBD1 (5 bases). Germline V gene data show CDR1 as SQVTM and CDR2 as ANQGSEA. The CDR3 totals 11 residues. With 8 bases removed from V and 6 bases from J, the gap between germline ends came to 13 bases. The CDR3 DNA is TGCAGCTCTCTGCAGGGTCCTGAAGCTTTCTTT. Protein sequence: CSSLQGPEAFF.

CDR3: CASSLLTGSDSNQPQHF. In nucleotides, the CDR3 is TGTGCCAGCAGCTTATTGACAGGGTCCGATAGCAATCAGCCCCAGCATTTT. J is TRBJ1-5 and V is TRBV7-9, with 7 bases matching TRBD1. This CDR3 is 17 amino acids long. Germline CDR1 and CDR2: SEHNR and FQNEAQ (reference sequence). V dropped 2 bases and J dropped 0; count of bases not matched to a gene: 7. Complete variable domain (other parts from reference TRBV7-9 and TRBJ1-5): DTGVSQNPRHKITKRGQNVTFRCDPISEHNRLYWYRQTLGQGPEFLTYFQNEAQLEKSRLLSDRFSAERPKGSFSTLEIQRTEQGDSAMYLCASSLLTGSDSNQPQHFGDGTRLSIL.

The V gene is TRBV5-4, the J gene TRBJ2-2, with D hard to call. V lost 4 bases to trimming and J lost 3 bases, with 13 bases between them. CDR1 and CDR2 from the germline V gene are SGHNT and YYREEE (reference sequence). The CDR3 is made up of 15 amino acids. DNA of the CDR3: TGTGCCAGCAGCCCGGCCTATGGAGACACCGGGGAGCTGTTTTTT. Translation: CASSPAYGDTGELFF. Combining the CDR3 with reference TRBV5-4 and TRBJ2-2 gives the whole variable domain ETGVTQSPTHLIKTRGQQVTLRCSSQSGHNTVSWYQQALGQGPQFIFQYYREEENGRGNFPPRFSGLQFPNYSSELNVNALELDDSALYLCASSPAYGDTGELFFGEGSRLTVL.

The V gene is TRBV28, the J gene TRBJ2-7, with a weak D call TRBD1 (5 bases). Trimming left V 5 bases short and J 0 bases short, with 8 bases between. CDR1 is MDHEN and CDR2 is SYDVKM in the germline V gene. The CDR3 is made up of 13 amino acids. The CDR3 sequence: CASSDRPSYEQYF. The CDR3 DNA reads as TGTGCCAGCAGTGACAGACCCTCCTACGAGCAGTACTTC.

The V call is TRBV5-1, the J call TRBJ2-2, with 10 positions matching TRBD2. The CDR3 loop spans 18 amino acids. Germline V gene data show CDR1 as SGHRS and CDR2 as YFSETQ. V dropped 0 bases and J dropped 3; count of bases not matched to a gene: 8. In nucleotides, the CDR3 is TGCGCCAGCAGCTTGGGCCCTAGCGGGAGAAAGGACACCGGGGAGCTGTTTTTT. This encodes CASSLGPSGRKDTGELFF.

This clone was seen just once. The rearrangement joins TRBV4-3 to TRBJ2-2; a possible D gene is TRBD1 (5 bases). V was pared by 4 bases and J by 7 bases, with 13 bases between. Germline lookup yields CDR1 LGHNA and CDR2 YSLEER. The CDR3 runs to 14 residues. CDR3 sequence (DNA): TGCGCCAGCAGCCCTTCAGGGCGTAGCGGGGAGCTGTTTTTT. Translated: CASSPSGRSGELFF.

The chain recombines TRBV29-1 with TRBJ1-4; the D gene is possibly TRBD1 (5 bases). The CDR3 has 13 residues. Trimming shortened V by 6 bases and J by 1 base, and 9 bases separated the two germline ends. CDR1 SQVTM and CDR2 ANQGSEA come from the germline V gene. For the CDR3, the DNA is TGCAGCGTCCGGGGGTTAACTAATGAAAAACTGTTTTTT. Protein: CSVRGLTNEKLFF.

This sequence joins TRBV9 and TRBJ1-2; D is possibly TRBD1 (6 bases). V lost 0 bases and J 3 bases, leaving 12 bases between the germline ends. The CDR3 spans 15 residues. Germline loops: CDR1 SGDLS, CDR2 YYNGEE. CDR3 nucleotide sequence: TGTGCCAGCAGCGTAGTATCGGACAGTTACTATGGCTACACCTTC. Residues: CASSVVSDSYYGYTF.

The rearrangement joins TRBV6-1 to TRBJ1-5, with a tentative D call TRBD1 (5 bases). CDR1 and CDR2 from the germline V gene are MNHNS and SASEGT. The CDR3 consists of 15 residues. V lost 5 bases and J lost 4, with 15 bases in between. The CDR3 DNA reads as TGTGCCAGCAGTTTCAATCGACAGATTAATCAGCCCCAGCATTTT. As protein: CASSFNRQINQPQHF.

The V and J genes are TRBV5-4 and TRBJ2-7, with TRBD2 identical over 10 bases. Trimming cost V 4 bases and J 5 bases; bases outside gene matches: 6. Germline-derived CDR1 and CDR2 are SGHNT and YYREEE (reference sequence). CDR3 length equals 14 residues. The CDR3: CASSRNLAGDEQYF. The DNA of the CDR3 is TGTGCCAGCAGCCGAAATCTAGCGGGAGACGAGCAGTACTTC.

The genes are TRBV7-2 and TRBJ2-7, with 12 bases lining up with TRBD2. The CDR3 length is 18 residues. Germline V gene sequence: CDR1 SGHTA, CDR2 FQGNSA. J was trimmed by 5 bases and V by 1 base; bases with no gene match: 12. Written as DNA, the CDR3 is TGTGCCAGCAGCTTAGAAATCCTAGCGGGAGGGCGTTTCCACGAGCAGTACTTC. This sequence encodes CASSLEILAGGRFHEQYF.

The CDR3 DNA sequence: TGTGCCAGCAGTTACCTTGGACTAGCGAATGAGCAGTTCTTC. This codes for CASSYLGLANEQFF. This chain uses TRBV6-6 with TRBJ2-1; 9 nucleotides agree with TRBD2. V trimming: 2 bases; J trimming: 7 bases; junction bases outside the gene matches: 3. This CDR3 is built from 14 residues. Germline V gives CDR1 MNHNY, CDR2 SVGAGI (reference sequence).

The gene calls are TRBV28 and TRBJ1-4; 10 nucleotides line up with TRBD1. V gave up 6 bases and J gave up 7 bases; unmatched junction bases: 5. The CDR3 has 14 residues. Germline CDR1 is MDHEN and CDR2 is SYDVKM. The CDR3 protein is CASRPGQGTEKLFF. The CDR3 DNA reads TGTGCCAGCAGGCCGGGACAGGGGACTGAAAAACTGTTTTTT.